The 13 T cell receptor beta chains in this list originate from one sample, sequenced in a study of shared clonotypes between healthy human individuals. TCRdb keeps only in-frame clones here, not all; method: immunoSEQ multiplex PCR. The sample carries fewer than 1 million clones, approximately 97% recorded once. Naive CD8 cells were CD45RO-negative, positively selected for CCR7, excluding terminally differentiated effector memory CD45RA+ cells. The specimen sequenced was naive CD8+ T cells sorted from blood. All receptors come from a man aged 30 to 45 in good health.

The rearrangement links TRBV4-1 to TRBJ1-1; 11 bases agree with TRBD1. The germline CDR1 and CDR2 sequences are MGHRA and YSYEKL. This CDR3 contains 15 residues. The J segment lost 5 bases and the V segment lost 1 base, leaving 3 bases of the junction unmatched. This chain's CDR3 is CASSQGRDRGTEAFF. The CDR3 nucleotides are TGCGCCAGCAGCCAAGGTCGGGACAGGGGGACTGAAGCTTTCTTT.

The chain joins TRBV5-1 to TRBJ2-2; 8 bases match TRBD2. The CDR3 covers 16 residues. The trim removed 2 bases at V and 4 bases at J, leaving 7 bases unmatched. The V gene's germline CDR1 is SGHRS and CDR2 YFSETQ. CDR3 DNA sequence: TGCGCCAGCAGCTTCCGGACTAGCCCGGGCACCGGGGAGCTGTTTTTT. It translates to CASSFRTSPGTGELFF. The full variable domain, its missing parts supplied by reference TRBV5-1 and TRBJ2-2, is KAGVTQTPRYLIKTRGQQVTLSCSPISGHRSVSWYQQTPGQGLQFLFEYFSETQRNKGNFPGRFSGRQFSNSRSEMNVSTLELGDSALYLCASSFRTSPGTGELFFGEGSRLTVL.

The chain couples TRBV4-2 to TRBJ1-1, with D perhaps TRBD1 (6 bases). V lost 4 bases and J 1 base, leaving 10 bases between the germline ends. The CDR3 spans 14 residues. Germline CDR1 reads LGHNA; CDR2 reads YNFKEQ. CDR3 bases: TGTGCCAGCAGCCGAGCGGGACAGAACACTGAAGCTTTCTTT. Its protein product is CASSRAGQNTEAFF.

The CDR3 nucleotides are TGTGCCAGCGCCGGGACAGACACCTACGAGCAGTACTTC. Translating gives CASAGTDTYEQYF. The V call is TRBV19, the J call TRBJ2-7; 7 bases map to TRBD1. The V and J ends lost 9 bases and 2 bases, in that order; junction bases with no gene match: 7. This CDR3 is built from 13 residues. The germline V gene encodes CDR1 LNHDA and CDR2 SQIVND (reference sequence).

This rearrangement joins TRBV9 to TRBJ2-5, with 7 bases lining up with TRBD1. Germline V CDR1 and CDR2: SGDLS, YYNGEE. V lost 2 bases and J lost 1; bases outside the gene matches: 2. The CDR3 extends over 14 amino acids. The CDR3, as DNA: TGTGCCAGCAGCGTGGGACAGACCCAAGAGACCCAGTACTTC. Residues: CASSVGQTQETQYF.

The chain joins TRBV9 to TRBJ2-1, with 8 bases aligning to TRBD2. Germline lookup yields CDR1 SGDLS and CDR2 YYNGEE. V trimming: 3 bases; J trimming: 5 bases; junction bases outside the gene matches: 7. This CDR3 has 15 residues. CDR3 coding DNA: TGTGCCAGCAGCGATAGCGGGGAACCCCACAATGAGCAGTTCTTC. The encoded protein is CASSDSGEPHNEQFF.

The J gene is TRBJ2-7, the V gene TRBV14, with 7 bases matching TRBD2. Germline CDR1 SGHDN, CDR2 FVKESK. This CDR3 contains 16 residues. The V segment lost 1 base and the J segment 8 bases; nucleotides outside the gene matches: 14. The CDR3 nucleotides read TGTGCCAGCAGCCAAGTTGGACGCAGGGAGGGGCCGAAGCAGTACTTC. Its translation: CASSQVGRREGPKQYF.

V usage is TRBV6-5 and J usage is TRBJ2-7; D not certain. The CDR3 spans 12 residues. V lost 5 bases, J lost 7 bases, and 12 bases lay in between. The germline V gene encodes CDR1 MNHEY and CDR2 SVGAGI. CDR3 in DNA: TGTGCCAGCAGTCGCACCCCCGGGGAGCAGTACTTC. Its translation: CASSRTPGEQYF.

The chain recombines TRBV4-3 with TRBJ2-7, with 12 positions matching TRBD2. Per germline, CDR1 LGHNA and CDR2 YSLEER. V was pared by 3 bases and J by 2 bases, with 8 bases of the junction left unmatched. The CDR3 has 17 amino acids. The DNA for the CDR3 is TGCGCCAGCAGCCAGTGGACTAGCGGGGAACTAACCTACGAGCAGTACTTC. Translation gives CASSQWTSGELTYEQYF.

V usage is TRBV7-9 and J usage is TRBJ1-2; TRBD1 matches at 10 bases. CDR1 is SEHNR, CDR2 FQNEAQ, per germline (reference sequence). There are 16 residues in the CDR3. The junction had 9 bases not matched to a gene; V was cut back by 1 base and J by 7 bases. The CDR3 loop reads CASSLGELDRGAGYTF. The DNA of the CDR3 is TGTGCCAGCAGCTTAGGCGAACTGGACAGGGGGGCTGGCTACACCTTC.

The gene calls are TRBV7-9 and TRBJ2-7, with 13 positions matching TRBD2. Trimming at V came to 4 bases and at J to 9 bases, leaving 12 bases not matched to a gene. The germline gives CDR1 SEHNR, CDR2 FQNEAQ (reference sequence). This CDR3 comprises 16 residues. The CDR3 DNA sequence: TGTGCCAGCAGCTCCACCGGGACTAGCGGGACTTTCACGCAGTACTTC. Translated, it gives CASSSTGTSGTFTQYF.

J is TRBJ2-7 and V is TRBV29-1, with D perhaps TRBD2 (5 bases). Trimming cost V 4 bases and J 0 bases, with 16 bases left between them. This CDR3 has 15 residues. Germline assignment: CDR1 SQVTM and CDR2 ANQGSEA. The CDR3 DNA follows: TGCAGCGTTGGCCTTTATAGCGTGACCTCCTACGAGCAGTACTTC. It codes for CSVGLYSVTSYEQYF.

Turning to this clone: Other DNA sequences in this sample translate to the same CDR3. The chain combines TRBV5-6 with TRBJ2-7; either TRBD1 or TRBD2 may supply D (5 bases each). V gave up 0 bases and J gave up 1 base, with 8 bases separating them. The CDR3 consists of 14 residues. The germline CDR1 and CDR2 sequences are SGHDT and YYEEEE. CDR3 nucleotides: TGTGCCAGCAGCTTGGTGAGGGGATCCTACGAGCAGTACTTC. Its translation is CASSLVRGSYEQYF.